The entry below describes one T cell receptor (beta chain). Per the study methods: By means of reference gene primer amplification, nucleated cell counts were estimated. This table comes from immunoSEQ multiplex PCR, and its TCRdb copy is limited to in-frame clones, with some not included. D and trimming were read from the DNA, whereas the V and J calls and clone size are those reported in that table. The table records about 270,000 clones, approximately 89% of them present only once. This entry belongs to a study of blood T cell repertoires in COVID-19. On the study more broadly: COVID-19 samples, acute and convalescent, were from the United States, Italy and Spain.

Cohorts were based on clinical histories the participants reported. Shortly before study entry, within 2 weeks, exposed participants had met a COVID-19 case. The source is a man between 40 and 49 years old who had been exposed to COVID-19. The specimen sequenced was PBMCs or T cells enriched from blood (not recorded which).

CDR3 amino acids: CASSVAVSYNEQFF. The CDR3, as DNA: TGTGCCAGCTCAGTAGCGGTCTCCTACAATGAGCAGTTCTTC. The gene calls are TRBV18 and TRBJ2-1, with TRBD2 as a possible D gene (6 bases). The CDR3 is 14 amino acids. The V end was cut by 5 bases, the J end by 0 bases, with 8 bases between. Germline CDR1 is KGHSH and CDR2 is LQKENI.